The rows below give T cell receptor beta chains drawn from one sample of a study of cytomegalovirus exposure and HLA in healthy donors. Sequenced by immunoSEQ multiplex PCR; TCRdb stores in-frame clones only, minus some. This sample carries 80,000 to 100,000 clones, 87% of them seen once, and the ten largest clones take around 3.9%. Sequencing was carried out using PBMCs. All receptors come from a woman aged 30 to 39 in good health and CMV-seronegative. Each CDR3 is given with its conserved first and last residue. Clone size appears in some rows only: once, few, many, or a class for an expanded clone.

TRBV7-3 - CASSHGGNEQFF
TRBV2 - CASSEGGGGSSYNEQFF
TRBV2 - CATTGQGYTGELFF
TRBV27 - CASSLGQGARETQYF
TRBV5-1 - CASSRGQTTNEKLFF
TRBV5-1 few CASSLAPDRGAAPTF
TRBV5-5 - CASSSFPGESTDTQYF
TRBV2 - CTSLRTGESDEQFF
TRBV28 - CASSLQGFGETQYF
TRBV7-9 medium-sized CASSQLGDKSYEQYF
TRBV9 - CASNAQGLSTEAFF
TRBV5-4 - CASSRGGATGYEQYF
TRBV7-3 - CASSFGPGLAGSYNEQFF
TRBV2 once CASYKVEDRVRFYGYTF
TRBV5-5 - CASSLGPRSYGYTF
TRBV28 - CASSLPTVKADEQYF
TRBV4-2 - CASSPLAGNTGELFF
TRBV7-2 few CASSSGTGLGETQYF
TRBV9 - CASSVGSSGRGNEQFF
TRBV5-1 - CASSRADPGDEQFF
TRBV7-8 - CASSLGRTGELFF
TRBV15 - CATSPPPGTGAADQPQHF
TRBV18 - CASSPRTGSLNTEAFF
TRBV19 - CASSIEVGYTGELFF
TRBV6-5 once CASGAGNSADQPQHF
TRBV5-6 - CASSFQGSAMRPQHF
TRBV27 - CASSYTTGAIAVSGYTF
TRBV9 - CASSVGRQINEKLFF
TRBV5-6 - CASSGAGATEAFF
TRBV7-3 - CASSRDRGSYEQYF
TRBV25-1 - CASSELASGGDEQFF
TRBV6-1 - CASSEAGVNYEQYF
TRBV18 - CASSTGVANYGYTF
TRBV27 - CASRGTGYNYGYTF
TRBV7-8 - CASSLGERSQPQHF
TRBV18 - CASSPQARETQYF
TRBV7-9 - CASSTRQAGADQPQHF
TRBV4-2 - CASSQELGLMEGNYGYTF
TRBV7-3 - CASSLQGQSMNTEAFF
TRBV7-6 - CASSLGPQGASYGNTIYF
TRBV7-3 - CASSSQQGPVSRQYF
TRBV27 - CASSLAGRDRGPDTQYF
TRBV5-6 - CASSLAQGWNSYNEQFF
TRBV5-4 - CASSSGSSGNTIYF
TRBV2 once CASSADFLNEQFF
TRBV10-1 - CASSEWAGGNEQFF
TRBV29-1 - CSVLRGTGANVLTF
TRBV7-9 - CASSLTTSSTDTQYF
TRBV7-2 - CASSLYPGLGKGGYTF
TRBV6-1 - CASSEGRGGRFTDTQYF
TRBV4-3 - CASSHPQGWGYTF
TRBV5-1 - CASSRGTTPYNEQFF
TRBV2 - CASSEAGLAGSTDTQYF
TRBV13 - CASSLKRSREQYF
TRBV4-2 - CASSHQGSGTEAFF
TRBV19 - CASSRRGENYGYTF
TRBV6-5 - CASSYRGVSGNTIYF